The 6 T cell receptor beta chains below were found in one sample sequenced in a study of blood T cell repertoires in COVID-19. Data came from immunoSEQ multiplex PCR; TCRdb stores just in-frame clones and leaves some out. The profile shows 52,000 or so clones, roughly 88% of them singletons. The source material was peripheral blood. The source of these receptors is a human donor in a cohort sampled during active COVID-19.

The V and J genes are TRBV3-1 (or the pseudogene TRBV3-2) and TRBJ1-5, with a tentative D call TRBD1 (6 bases). The CDR3 length is 19 residues. Germline V lookup: CDR1 LGHDT, CDR2 YNNKEL (reference sequence). V lost 2 bases and J lost 2, with 22 bases in between. The CDR3 bases are TGTGCCAGCAGCCAAATAGGACAGCCTTCCTTCTTGTGCAATCAGCCCCAGCATTTT. Translated: CASSQIGQPSFLCNQPQHF.

The chain uses TRBV5-1 and TRBJ1-6; weak D call: TRBD1 (6 bases). The CDR3 totals 14 residues. Germline V CDR1 and CDR2: SGHRS, YFSETQ. The V end was cut by 0 bases, the J end by 7 bases, with 8 bases between. This CDR3 is CASSLGQDNSPLHF. The CDR3, as DNA: TGCGCCAGCAGCTTGGGACAGGACAATTCACCCCTCCACTTT.

The rearrangement links TRBV27 to TRBJ2-5; 7 bases fit TRBD1. From germline, CDR1 is MNHEY and CDR2 SMNVEV (reference sequence). There are 14 residues in the CDR3. After removal of 5 bases from V and 1 base from J, the junction contained 4 bases not matched to a gene. CDR3 nucleotides: TGTGCCAGCAGTGGATGGGACAGCCAAGAGACCCAGTACTTC. Residues: CASSGWDSQETQYF.

This clone was seen once. The CDR3 here is CASSPGQGRTEAFF. CDR3 sequence (DNA): TGTGCCAGCAGCCCCGGACAGGGTCGCACTGAAGCTTTCTTT. This rearrangement joins TRBV5-4 to TRBJ1-1; 8 bases are a match to TRBD1. V was clipped by 4 bases and J by 4 bases; unmatched bases: 6. The germline gives CDR1 SGHNT, CDR2 YYREEE (reference sequence). The CDR3 runs to 14 residues. The full variable domain, completed using reference TRBV5-4 and TRBJ1-1, is ETGVTQSPTHLIKTRGQQVTLRCSSQSGHNTVSWYQQALGQGPQFIFQYYREEENGRGNFPPRFSGLQFPNYSSELNVNALELDDSALYLCASSPGQGRTEAFFGQGTRLTVV.

V gene TRBV11-2 combines with J gene TRBJ2-7; D is perhaps TRBD2 (5 bases). There are 13 residues in the CDR3. Germline V gives CDR1 SGHAT, CDR2 FQNNGV. The V and J ends lost 0 bases and 3 bases respectively, with 6 bases between them. CDR3 sequence (DNA): TGTGCCAGCAGCTTAGAAGCGGTCTACGAGCAGTACTTC. This sequence encodes CASSLEAVYEQYF.

CDR3 in amino acids: CASSEKSVGASYEQYF. In DNA, the CDR3 is TGTGCCAGCAGTGAAAAATCTGTGGGGGCCTCCTACGAGCAGTACTTC. The chain uses TRBV2 and TRBJ2-7, with D maybe TRBD1 (6 bases). The CDR3 is 16 amino acids. Trimming took off 2 bases at V and 0 bases at J, with 14 bases between the two ends. The germline V gene has CDR1 SNHLY and CDR2 FYNNEI.